This TCR beta chain was obtained from a study of CD8 T cells in ankylosing spondylitis. V was trimmed by 2 bases and J by 7 bases, leaving 12 bases between them. The germline V gene has CDR1 MGHRA and CDR2 YSYEKL. The CDR3 extends over 14 amino acids. Study outcomes and limitations: Among TCR beta sequences, a motif of eight or nine highly homologous variants appeared characteristic of ankylosing spondylitis blood. Matched synovial fluid from ankylosing spondylitis patients was reported to be enriched for disease-linked clones.

This clonotype was observed at least ten times. Its antigen is unidentified. MiXCR, applied by TCRdb to the 5' RACE reads, yields one record per CDR3 protein. This sample has about 330,000 distinct CDR3 sequences; roughly 8% occur once, and the top ten carry just over 14%. Sequenced: blood, either unsorted or a sorted T cell fraction (not recorded which). The TCR originated in a male donor with ankylosing spondylitis. The V gene is TRBV4-1, the J gene TRBJ2-1, with D perhaps matching TRBD2 (6 bases). The CDR3 loop reads CASSQPGLMNEQFF. The CDR3 nucleotides are TGCGCCAGCAGCCAACCGGGACTTATGAATGAGCAGTTCTTC.